This T cell receptor beta chain was observed in a study of T-cell memory formation after mild COVID-19. Regarding the study as a whole: The appearance of some responding clones in pre-infection memory suggested that cross-reactive memory joined.

Germline CDR1 MGHRA, CDR2 YSYEKL. The CDR3 length is 14 residues. V was shortened by 1 base and J by 2 bases, with 7 bases between the two germline ends. TCRdb processed the 5' RACE reads anew with MiXCR; each CDR3 protein has one entry. Altogether 350,000 or so distinct CDR3 sequences are present, approximately 12% being singletons, with the ten largest covering roughly 23%. This clonotype was seen many times. What it binds is not known. Material for sequencing was PBMCs or a T cell subset sorted from them (not recorded which). The chain is built from TRBV4-1 and TRBJ2-3; no reliable D call. This sequence was found in a man between 18 and 35 years old who had mild COVID-19 (a few samples of this study predate the infection). Cell type and time point are not known. CDR3 DNA: TGCGCCAGCAGCCAAGGATGGGACACAGATACGCAGTATTTT. Translating gives CASSQGWDTDTQYF.